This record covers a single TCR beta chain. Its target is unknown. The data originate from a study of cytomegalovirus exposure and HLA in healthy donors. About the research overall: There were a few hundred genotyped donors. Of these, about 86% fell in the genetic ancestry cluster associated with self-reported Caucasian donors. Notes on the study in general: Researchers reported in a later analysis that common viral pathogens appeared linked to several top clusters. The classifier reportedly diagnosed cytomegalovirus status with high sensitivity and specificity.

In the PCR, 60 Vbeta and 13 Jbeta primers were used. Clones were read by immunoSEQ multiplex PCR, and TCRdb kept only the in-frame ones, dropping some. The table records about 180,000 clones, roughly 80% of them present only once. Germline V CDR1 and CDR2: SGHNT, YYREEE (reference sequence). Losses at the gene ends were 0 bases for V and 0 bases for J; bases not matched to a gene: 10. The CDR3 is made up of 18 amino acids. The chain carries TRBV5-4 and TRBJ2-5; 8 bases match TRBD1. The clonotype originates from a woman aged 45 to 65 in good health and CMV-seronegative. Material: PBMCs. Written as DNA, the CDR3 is TGTGCCAGCAGCTTGGGGAGTAGGGCAGGGGGCTACCAAGAGACCCAGTACTTC. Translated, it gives CASSLGSRAGGYQETQYF.